These T cell receptor beta chains were read from a single sample in a study of OX40 agonist ivuxolimab in advanced cancers. Data came from immunoSEQ multiplex PCR; TCRdb stores just in-frame clones and leaves some out. The sample carries roughly 25,000 clones, roughly 71% recorded once. The source was CD4+ or CD8+ T cells sorted from blood, collected in a trial of the OX40 agonist ivuxolimab. Receptor source: an adult with an advanced solid tumor such as melanoma, head and neck, liver or kidney cancer. Both conserved end residues are part of each CDR3. Fields, in order: clone size, D gene, J gene, V gene, CDR3 protein, CDR3 DNA. The D gene is left open where the match is weak. Part of the rows lack a size; the others show once, few, many or a class for expanded clones.

- | TRBD1 | TRBJ1-4 | TRBV7-9 | CASSFRDRGEKLFF | TGTGCCAGCAGCTTCCGGGACAGGGGTGAAAAACTGTTTTTT
- | - | TRBJ2-6 | TRBV19 | CASSIFDSGANVLTF | TGTGCCAGTAGTATCTTTGACTCTGGGGCCAACGTCCTGACTTTC
- | - | TRBJ1-6 | TRBV6-5 | CASSYSRAAKDSPLHF | TGTGCCAGCAGTTACTCTAGGGCGGCCAAAGATTCACCCCTCCACTTT
few | - | TRBJ1-3 | TRBV7-9 | CASSIGPLLRNAGNTIYF | TGTGCCAGCAGCATCGGACCCCTGCTCCGGAACGCTGGAAACACCATATATTTT
- | TRBD1 | TRBJ2-3 | TRBV14 | CASSQDPTGQANTDTQYF | TGTGCCAGCAGCCAAGATCCGACGGGACAGGCGAACACAGATACGCAGTATTTT
- | TRBD1 | TRBJ2-1 | TRBV30 | CAWSVRDRGGQFF | TGTGCCTGGAGTGTAAGGGACAGGGGCGGGCAGTTCTTC
few | - | TRBJ1-3 | TRBV5-1 | CASSLQSPENTIYF | TGCGCCAGCAGCTTGCAGAGTCCGGAAAACACCATATATTTT
- | TRBD2 | TRBJ2-7 | TRBV4-3 | CASSRGLGFEQYF | TGCGCCAGCAGCCGGGGACTAGGCTTCGAGCAGTACTTC
few | TRBD1 | TRBJ1-5 | TRBV6-5 | CASSYSTGGDQPQHF | TGTGCCAGCAGTTACTCGACAGGGGGGGATCAGCCCCAGCATTTT
- | - | TRBJ1-5 | TRBV4-2 | CASSQDRVEQPQHF | TGTGCCAGCAGCCAAGACAGGGTAGAACAGCCCCAGCATTTT
- | - | TRBJ2-5 | TRBV7-6 | CASSWSGMETQYF | TGTGCCAGCAGCTGGTCAGGAATGGAGACCCAGTACTTC
- | TRBD1 | TRBJ2-7 | TRBV5-8 | CASSLVLSGQPSYEQYF | TGTGCCAGCAGCCTTGTTCTGTCGGGACAGCCCTCCTACGAGCAGTACTTC
- | - | TRBJ2-1 | TRBV7-2 | CASSITRNEQFF | TGTGCCAGCAGCATTACTCGCAATGAGCAGTTCTTC
- | - | TRBJ2-1 | TRBV27 | CASSLFNEQFF | TGTGCCAGCAGTTTATTTAATGAGCAGTTCTTC
- | - | TRBJ2-4 | TRBV4-3 | CASSQVDRDKNIQYF | TGCGCCAGCAGCCAGGTGGACCGAGATAAAAACATTCAGTACTTC
- | - | TRBJ1-2 | TRBV7-9 | CASSSGAYGYTF | TGTGCCAGCAGCTCCGGGGCCTATGGCTACACCTTC
- | - | TRBJ1-6 | TRBV6-1 | CASIPGWSSPLHF | TGTGCCAGCATTCCGGGCTGGAGTTCACCCCTCCACTTT
- | TRBD1 | TRBJ1-2 | TRBV7-3 | CASSFTGGAGYGYTF | TGTGCCAGCAGCTTTACAGGGGGCGCGGGTTATGGCTACACCTTC
- | - | TRBJ2-5 | TRBV18 | CASSPGAGASETQYF | TGTGCCAGCTCACCAGGGGCCGGAGCGTCAGAGACCCAGTACTTC
- | - | TRBJ1-3 | TRBV4-2 | CASSQGGRYSGNTIYF | TGTGCCAGCAGCCAAGGGGGACGGTACTCTGGAAACACCATATATTTT
few | TRBD2 | TRBJ2-1 | TRBV10-3 | CAISTSGRKGNEQFF | TGTGCCATCAGTACTAGCGGGAGAAAAGGGAATGAGCAGTTCTTC
- | - | TRBJ2-5 | TRBV5-6 | CASSFRVPEYQETQYF | TGTGCCAGCAGCTTTAGGGTCCCGGAGTACCAAGAGACCCAGTACTTC
- | TRBD2 | TRBJ2-1 | TRBV7-3 | CASSLSSGRANEQFF | TGTGCCAGCAGCTTAAGTAGCGGGAGGGCCAATGAGCAGTTCTTC
- | TRBD2 | TRBJ2-1 | TRBV11-1 | CASSLSRTSNEQFF | TGTGCCAGCAGCCTATCCCGGACTAGCAATGAGCAGTTCTTC
- | TRBD1 | TRBJ1-5 | TRBV19 | CASQGVGPQHF | TGTGCCAGCCAGGGGGTAGGGCCCCAGCATTTT
few | - | TRBJ1-2 | TRBV27 | CASSPTAGYGYTF | TGTGCCAGCAGTCCGACAGCCGGCTATGGCTACACCTTC
- | - | TRBJ1-1 | TRBV11-1 | CASSLALRRKNTEAFF | TGTGCCAGCAGCTTAGCGCTCAGACGGAAGAACACTGAAGCTTTCTTT
- | TRBD1 | TRBJ1-4 | TRBV11-1 | CASSRDSGQWKLFF | TGTGCCAGCAGTCGGGACAGCGGGCAGTGGAAACTGTTTTTT
once | TRBD1 | TRBJ1-2 | TRBV30 | CAWSTGGLGSGYTF | TGTGCCTGGAGTACAGGGGGCCTTGGGTCTGGCTACACCTTC
- | - | TRBJ1-1 | TRBV10-3 | CAISEKTGMNTEAFF | TGTGCCATCAGTGAAAAGACAGGTATGAACACTGAAGCTTTCTTT
medium-sized | - | TRBJ1-2 | TRBV5-1 | CASSIGTSNYGYTF | TGCGCCAGCAGCATAGGGACTTCTAACTATGGCTACACCTTC
- | - | TRBJ1-4 | TRBV7-2 | CASSLVGAEGEKLFF | TGTGCCAGCAGCTTAGTGGGGGCGGAGGGCGAAAAACTGTTTTTT
- | - | TRBJ2-1 | TRBV2 | CASSVILGEQFF | TGTGCCAGCAGTGTCATCTTAGGAGAGCAGTTCTTC
few | - | TRBJ2-2 | TRBV27 | CASSRPLVGGRGTGELFF | TGTGCCAGCAGTCGTCCGCTAGTGGGGGGCCGCGGGACCGGGGAGCTGTTTTTT
- | - | TRBJ2-4 | TRBV7-9 | CASSLIGGQGAKNIQYF | TGTGCCAGCAGCTTAATCGGGGGGCAGGGGGCCAAAAACATTCAGTACTTC
- | - | TRBJ1-2 | TRBV27 | CASRPTGGQSYGYTF | TGTGCCAGCAGACCCACGGGTGGGCAGAGCTATGGCTACACCTTC
- | TRBD1 | TRBJ2-1 | TRBV27 | CASSSGQGANEQFF | TGTGCCAGCAGCTCGGGACAGGGGGCGAATGAGCAGTTCTTC
- | - | TRBJ2-1 | TRBV6-5 | CASTAGLRDNEQFF | TGTGCCAGCACTGCAGGGTTGCGGGACAATGAGCAGTTCTTC
- | TRBD1 | TRBJ2-1 | TRBV5-5 | CASRITGGGEQFF | TGTGCCAGCAGGATTACAGGGGGCGGTGAGCAGTTCTTC
- | - | TRBJ1-1 | TRBV19 | CASSSLANPGTEAFF | TGTGCCAGTAGTTCCCTAGCGAACCCGGGCACTGAAGCTTTCTTT
- | TRBD1 | TRBJ1-6 | TRBV27 | CASSRRTGSSPLHF | TGTGCCAGCAGCCGGAGGACAGGGAGTTCACCCCTCCACTTT
- | TRBD1 | TRBJ1-1 | TRBV18 | CASSAGTDTEAFF | TGTGCCAGCTCAGCCGGGACAGACACTGAAGCTTTCTTT
- | - | TRBJ2-3 | TRBV11-2 | CASSWTRSGTDTQYF | TGTGCCAGCAGCTGGACGAGGAGTGGCACAGATACGCAGTATTTT
few | TRBD1 | TRBJ1-1 | TRBV27 | CASSPLGQGYTEAFF | TGTGCCAGCAGTCCCCTGGGACAGGGGTACACTGAAGCTTTCTTT
- | TRBD1 | TRBJ1-2 | TRBV7-2 | CASSLDSRTGSNGYTF | TGTGCCAGCAGCTTAGATTCTCGGACAGGGAGTAATGGCTACACCTTC
- | - | TRBJ2-5 | TRBV7-8 | CASSLARLQETQYF | TGTGCCAGCAGCTTAGCCAGGTTGCAAGAGACCCAGTACTTC
once | TRBD2 | TRBJ2-1 | TRBV7-3 | CASSRQAGASYNEQFF | TGTGCCAGCAGCAGGCAAGCGGGGGCCTCCTACAATGAGCAGTTCTTC
once | - | TRBJ1-2 | TRBV6-1 | CASSEVGPQGYTF | TGTGCCAGCAGTGAAGTCGGACCCCAGGGCTACACCTTC
- | TRBD1 | TRBJ1-2 | TRBV11-2 | CASSGRDRVSDGYTF | TGTGCCAGCAGCGGCCGGGACAGGGTCAGTGATGGCTACACCTTC
few | - | TRBJ1-6 | TRBV5-5 | CASSPSSSPLHF | TGTGCCAGCAGCCCTAGCTCCTCACCCCTCCACTTT
- | - | TRBJ1-5 | TRBV18 | CASSPGADNGPQHF | TGTGCCAGCTCACCAGGGGCAGACAATGGGCCCCAGCATTTT
- | - | TRBJ2-5 | TRBV9 | CASSVALNPGQETQYF | TGTGCCAGCAGCGTAGCTTTGAACCCGGGCCAAGAGACCCAGTACTTC
- | TRBD1 | TRBJ1-1 | TRBV5-1 | CASSGRTGEDTEAFF | TGCGCCAGCAGCGGTAGGACAGGGGAGGACACTGAAGCTTTCTTT
- | - | TRBJ2-1 | TRBV7-2 | CASSLVFINNEQFF | TGTGCCAGCAGCTTAGTGTTTATAAACAATGAGCAGTTCTTC
- | TRBD1 | TRBJ1-6 | TRBV5-3 | CARSLVSRDRDCLYNSPLHF | TGTGCCAGAAGCTTGGTATCCCGGGACAGGGACTGCCTCTATAATTCACCCCTCCACTTT
- | - | TRBJ2-7 | TRBV4-2 | CASSQVGRDYEQYF | TGTGCCAGCAGCCAAGTGGGCAGGGACTACGAGCAGTACTTC
- | - | TRBJ2-3 | TRBV16 | CASSQLVADTQYF | TGTGCCAGCAGCCAATTGGTGGCAGATACGCAGTATTTT